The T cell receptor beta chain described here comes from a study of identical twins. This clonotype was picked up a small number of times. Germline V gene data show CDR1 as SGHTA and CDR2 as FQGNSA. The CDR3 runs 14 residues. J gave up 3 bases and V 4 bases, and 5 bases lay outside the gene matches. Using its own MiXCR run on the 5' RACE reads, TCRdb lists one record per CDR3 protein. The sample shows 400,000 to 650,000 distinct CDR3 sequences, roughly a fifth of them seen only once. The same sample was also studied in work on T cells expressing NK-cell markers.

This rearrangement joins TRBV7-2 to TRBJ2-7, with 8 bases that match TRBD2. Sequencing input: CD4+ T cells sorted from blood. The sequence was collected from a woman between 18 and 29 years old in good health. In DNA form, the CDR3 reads TGTGCCAGCAGCTCAAAAGCGGGAGTCTACGAGCAGTACTTC. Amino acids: CASSSKAGVYEQYF.